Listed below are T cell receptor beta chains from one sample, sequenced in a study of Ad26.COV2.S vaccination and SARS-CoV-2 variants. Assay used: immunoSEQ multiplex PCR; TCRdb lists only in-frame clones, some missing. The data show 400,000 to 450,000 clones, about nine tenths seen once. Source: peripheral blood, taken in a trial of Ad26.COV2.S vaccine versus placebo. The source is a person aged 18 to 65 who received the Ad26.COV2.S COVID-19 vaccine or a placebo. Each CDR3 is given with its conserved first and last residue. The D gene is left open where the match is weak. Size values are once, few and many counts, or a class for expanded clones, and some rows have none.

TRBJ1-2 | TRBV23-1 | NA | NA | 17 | CASSQPGPLRCNYGYTF | TGCGCCAGCAGTCAACCGGGACCCCTGAGGTGTAACTATGGCTACACCTTC
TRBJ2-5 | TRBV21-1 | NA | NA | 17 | CASSAKIVIRGQETQYF | TGTGCCAGCAGCGCCAAGATTGTGATCCGGGGCCAAGAGACCCAGTACTTC
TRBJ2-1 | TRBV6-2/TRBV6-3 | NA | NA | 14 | CASSPQGPYNEQFF | TGTGCCAGCAGCCCCCAGGGGCCATACAATGAGCAGTTCTTC
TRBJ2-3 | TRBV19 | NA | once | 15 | CASSTGTGSLGTQYF | TGTGCCAGTAGTACCGGGACTGGCTCCTTGGGGACGCAGTATTTT
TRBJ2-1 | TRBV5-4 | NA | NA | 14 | CASSLAPAYNEQFF | TGTGCCAGCAGCTTAGCCCCCGCCTACAATGAGCAGTTCTTC
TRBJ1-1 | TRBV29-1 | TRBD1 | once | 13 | CSVYAGGNTEAFF | TGCAGCGTGTATGCAGGGGGGAACACTGAAGCTTTCTTT
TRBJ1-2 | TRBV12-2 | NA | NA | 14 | CASRLGKWRVGYTF | TGTGCAAGTCGCTTAGGAAAGTGGCGGGTGGGCTACACCTTC
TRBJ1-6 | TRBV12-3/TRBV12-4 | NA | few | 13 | CASSLGGDSPLHF | TGTGCCAGCAGTTTAGGAGGGGATTCACCCCTCCACTTT
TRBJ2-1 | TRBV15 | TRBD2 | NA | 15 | CATSSIGTSGNEQFF | TGTGCCACCAGCAGTATAGGGACTAGCGGCAATGAGCAGTTCTTC
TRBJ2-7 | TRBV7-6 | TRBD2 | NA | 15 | CASSPGLAGGSEQYF | TGTGCCAGCAGCCCAGGACTAGCGGGAGGGTCGGAGCAGTACTTC
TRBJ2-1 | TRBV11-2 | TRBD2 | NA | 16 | CASSALAANNYNEQFF | TGTGCCAGCAGCGCCCTAGCGGCGAATAACTACAATGAGCAGTTCTTC
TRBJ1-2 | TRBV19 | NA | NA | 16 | CASSIKPRLRDVDYTF | TGTGCCAGTAGTATCAAGCCCCGCCTTAGGGACGTGGACTACACCTTC
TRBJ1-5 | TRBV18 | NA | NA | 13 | CASSNDRNQPQHF | TGTGCCAGCTCCAATGACAGGAATCAGCCCCAGCATTTT
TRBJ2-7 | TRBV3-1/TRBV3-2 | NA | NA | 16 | CASSQARGPRLYEQYF | TGTGCCAGCAGCCAAGCTCGGGGGCCCCGCCTCTACGAGCAGTACTTC
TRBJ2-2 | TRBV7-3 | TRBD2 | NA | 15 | CASSLGLAGVGELFF | TGTGCCAGCAGCCTCGGACTAGCGGGAGTCGGGGAGCTGTTTTTT
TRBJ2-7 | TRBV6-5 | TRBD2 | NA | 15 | CASSYELAGGYEQYF | TGTGCCAGCAGTTACGAACTAGCGGGAGGTTACGAGCAGTACTTC
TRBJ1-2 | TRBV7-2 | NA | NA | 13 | CASSITGYYGYTF | TGTGCCAGCAGCATTACAGGGTACTATGGCTACACCTTC
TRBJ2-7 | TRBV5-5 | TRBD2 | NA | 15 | CASSYYSAGTYEQYF | TGTGCCAGCAGCTACTACTCAGCGGGGACCTACGAGCAGTACTTC
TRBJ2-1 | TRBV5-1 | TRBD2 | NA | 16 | CASSFGTSGRGNEQFF | TGCGCCAGCAGCTTCGGGACTAGCGGGAGAGGGAATGAGCAGTTCTTC
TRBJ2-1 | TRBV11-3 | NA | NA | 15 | CASSRGGGASNEQFF | TGTGCCAGCAGCAGAGGGGGAGGGGCCTCAAATGAGCAGTTCTTC
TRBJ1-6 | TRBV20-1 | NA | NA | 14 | CSASRQGLNSPLHF | TGCAGTGCTAGTCGGCAGGGCTTGAATTCACCCCTCCACTTT
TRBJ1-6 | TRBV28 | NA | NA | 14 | CASSLQANNSPLHF | TGTGCCAGCAGTTTGCAGGCCAATAATTCACCCCTCCACTTT
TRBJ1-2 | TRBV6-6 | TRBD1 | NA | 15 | CASRNRDSLNYGYTF | TGTGCCAGCAGGAACCGGGACAGCCTCAACTATGGCTACACCTTC
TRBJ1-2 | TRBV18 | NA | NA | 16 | CASSLGTTANNYGYTF | TGTGCCAGCTCACTCGGGACAACTGCGAATAACTATGGCTACACCTTC